A selection of T cell receptor beta chains follows, all from one sample in a study of Ad26.COV2.S vaccination and SARS-CoV-2 variants. Profiling relied on immunoSEQ multiplex PCR, and the TCRdb table lists in-frame clones only, not all of them. The table has some 390,000 clones, around nine tenths seen once. The starting material was peripheral blood, obtained in a trial of Ad26.COV2.S vaccine versus placebo. All receptors come from a person between 18 and 65 years old who received the Ad26.COV2.S COVID-19 vaccine or a placebo. Each CDR3 is given without its conserved first and last residue. Each record gives: J gene, V gene, CDR3 protein.

J gene: TRBJ1-6
V gene: TRBV6-2/TRBV6-3
CDR3 protein: ASSYFGYNSPLH

J gene: TRBJ2-5
V gene: TRBV12-5
CDR3 protein: ASGLSGEETQY

J gene: TRBJ1-1
V gene: TRBV23-1
CDR3 protein: ASSSNGTGNILRNTEAF

J gene: TRBJ1-6
V gene: TRBV7-6
CDR3 protein: ASSPNLPTRTGRGSPLH

J gene: TRBJ1-2
V gene: TRBV5-1
CDR3 protein: ASSLGPGNGYT

J gene: TRBJ2-4
V gene: TRBV4-3
CDR3 protein: ASSQETGAKNIQY

J gene: TRBJ1-6
V gene: TRBV5-1
CDR3 protein: ASSSRGPSPLH

J gene: TRBJ2-7
V gene: TRBV27
CDR3 protein: ASSARSSGYYEQY

J gene: TRBJ2-7
V gene: TRBV18
CDR3 protein: ASSPSFPSYEQY

J gene: TRBJ2-3
V gene: TRBV21-1
CDR3 protein: ASRHTGGVDTQY

J gene: TRBJ1-4
V gene: TRBV2
CDR3 protein: ASRRDRAFANEKLF

J gene: TRBJ2-3
V gene: TRBV7-3
CDR3 protein: ASSSTSAVDTQY

J gene: TRBJ2-5
V gene: TRBV28
CDR3 protein: ASSLAGGVSPQETQY

J gene: TRBJ2-3
V gene: TRBV5-4
CDR3 protein: ASSLGRPREKITDTQY

J gene: TRBJ2-1
V gene: TRBV6-5
CDR3 protein: ASKEDPSSYNEQF

J gene: TRBJ1-4
V gene: TRBV5-1
CDR3 protein: ASSLEGVGKLF

J gene: TRBJ2-5
V gene: TRBV5-4
CDR3 protein: ASSGGTVGQETQY

J gene: TRBJ2-4
V gene: TRBV30
CDR3 protein: AWTTGTGVSLAKNIQY

J gene: TRBJ2-2
V gene: TRBV2
CDR3 protein: ASSPPRGAGGELF

J gene: TRBJ2-7
V gene: TRBV15
CDR3 protein: ATSTRTGTSYEQY

J gene: TRBJ1-1
V gene: TRBV4-1
CDR3 protein: ASSHAFLNTEAF

J gene: TRBJ2-7
V gene: TRBV28
CDR3 protein: ASSPGGDYEQY

J gene: TRBJ2-1
V gene: TRBV2
CDR3 protein: ASNPSGVGNEQF

J gene: TRBJ1-2
V gene: TRBV5-1
CDR3 protein: ASSLGVTLGYT

J gene: TRBJ2-1
V gene: TRBV18
CDR3 protein: ASSPRPGGRNNEQF

J gene: TRBJ2-2
V gene: TRBV21-1
CDR3 protein: ASLSGPAGELF

J gene: TRBJ2-2
V gene: TRBV24-1
CDR3 protein: ATKDTKAGELF

J gene: TRBJ2-7
V gene: TRBV23-1
CDR3 protein: ASPEDLTYEQY

J gene: TRBJ2-1
V gene: TRBV29-1
CDR3 protein: SVQGQTIRYNEQF

J gene: TRBJ2-1
V gene: TRBV11-2
CDR3 protein: ASSLPLSGRVDEQF

J gene: TRBJ2-1
V gene: TRBV29-1
CDR3 protein: SVLGLAATYNEQF

J gene: TRBJ2-2
V gene: TRBV7-3
CDR3 protein: ASSTRAGGQIFGELF

J gene: TRBJ2-5
V gene: TRBV29-1
CDR3 protein: SAGLGGETQY

J gene: TRBJ1-1
V gene: TRBV6-2/TRBV6-3
CDR3 protein: ASSRQNTEAF

J gene: TRBJ1-4
V gene: TRBV3-1/TRBV3-2
CDR3 protein: ASSQVPGGSEKLF

J gene: TRBJ2-2
V gene: TRBV9
CDR3 protein: ASSEGLLPGELF

J gene: TRBJ1-6
V gene: TRBV25-1
CDR3 protein: ASSESGSSYNSPLH

J gene: TRBJ2-7
V gene: TRBV10-3
CDR3 protein: AIKGPQTYEQY

J gene: TRBJ2-5
V gene: TRBV3-1/TRBV3-2
CDR3 protein: ASSAGTQY

J gene: TRBJ2-1
V gene: TRBV29-1
CDR3 protein: SADRGQSSYNEQF

J gene: TRBJ2-5
V gene: TRBV5-1
CDR3 protein: ASSLGSLADQETQY

J gene: TRBJ1-3
V gene: TRBV19
CDR3 protein: ASSIWGVGNTIY

J gene: TRBJ2-7
V gene: TRBV27
CDR3 protein: ASSLVGLGTYEQY

J gene: TRBJ2-3
V gene: TRBV12-3/TRBV12-4
CDR3 protein: ASSLRGSDTQY

J gene: TRBJ2-2
V gene: TRBV23-1
CDR3 protein: ASSQTGIGTGELF

J gene: TRBJ2-1
V gene: TRBV4-1
CDR3 protein: ASSQEYGGFSYNEQF

J gene: TRBJ2-2
V gene: TRBV7-3
CDR3 protein: ASSYSAGLGTGELF

J gene: TRBJ2-3
V gene: TRBV4-1
CDR3 protein: ASSQAQRLYTDTQY

J gene: TRBJ2-7
V gene: TRBV27
CDR3 protein: ASSLSPDSSYEQY

J gene: TRBJ2-7
V gene: TRBV28
CDR3 protein: ASSLGTGSTLRSEQY

J gene: TRBJ1-3
V gene: TRBV9
CDR3 protein: ASSLDSLGNTIY

J gene: TRBJ2-3
V gene: TRBV28
CDR3 protein: ASSPGTAPADTQY

J gene: TRBJ2-5
V gene: TRBV5-1
CDR3 protein: ASSSDRGETQY

J gene: TRBJ2-1
V gene: TRBV11-3
CDR3 protein: ASSLVGQEQF

J gene: TRBJ2-1
V gene: TRBV6-4
CDR3 protein: ASRSGQGNPEQF

J gene: TRBJ2-7
V gene: TRBV10-3
CDR3 protein: AISDGATYEQY

J gene: TRBJ2-2
V gene: TRBV10-2
CDR3 protein: ASTLRGTVTGELF

J gene: TRBJ1-6
V gene: TRBV4-1
CDR3 protein: ASSQAPRGKYNSPLH

J gene: TRBJ2-7
V gene: TRBV11-3
CDR3 protein: ASSLVETYEQY